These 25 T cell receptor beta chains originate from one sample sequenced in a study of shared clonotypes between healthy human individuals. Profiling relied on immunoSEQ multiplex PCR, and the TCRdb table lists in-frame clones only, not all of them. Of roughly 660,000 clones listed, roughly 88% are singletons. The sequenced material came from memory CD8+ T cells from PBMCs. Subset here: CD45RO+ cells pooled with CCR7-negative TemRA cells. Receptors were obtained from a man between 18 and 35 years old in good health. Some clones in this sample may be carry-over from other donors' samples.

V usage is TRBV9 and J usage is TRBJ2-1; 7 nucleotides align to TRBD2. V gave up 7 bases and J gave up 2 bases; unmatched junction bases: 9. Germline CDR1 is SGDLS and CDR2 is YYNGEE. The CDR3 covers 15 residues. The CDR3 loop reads CASCESAGAYNEQFF. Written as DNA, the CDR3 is TGTGCCAGCTGCGAGAGTGCGGGAGCCTACAATGAGCAGTTCTTC.

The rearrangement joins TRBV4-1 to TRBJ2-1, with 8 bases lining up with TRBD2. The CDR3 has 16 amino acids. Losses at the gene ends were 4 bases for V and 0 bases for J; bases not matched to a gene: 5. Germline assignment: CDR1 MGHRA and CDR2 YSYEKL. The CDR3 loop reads CASSPNAGGSYNEQFF. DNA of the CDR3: TGCGCCAGCAGCCCTAATGCGGGGGGCTCCTACAATGAGCAGTTCTTC.

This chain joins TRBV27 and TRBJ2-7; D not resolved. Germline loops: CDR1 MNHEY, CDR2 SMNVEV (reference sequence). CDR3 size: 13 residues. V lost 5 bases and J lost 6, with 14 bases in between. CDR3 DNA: TGTGCCAGCAGTCCCCAAGGTTCCCTCGAGCAGTACTTC. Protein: CASSPQGSLEQYF.

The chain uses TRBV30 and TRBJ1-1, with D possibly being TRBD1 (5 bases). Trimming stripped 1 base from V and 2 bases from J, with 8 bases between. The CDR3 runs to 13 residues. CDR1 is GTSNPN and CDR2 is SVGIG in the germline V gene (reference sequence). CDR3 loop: CAWSGGFNTEAFF. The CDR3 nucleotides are TGTGCCTGGAGTGGGGGCTTTAACACTGAAGCTTTCTTT.

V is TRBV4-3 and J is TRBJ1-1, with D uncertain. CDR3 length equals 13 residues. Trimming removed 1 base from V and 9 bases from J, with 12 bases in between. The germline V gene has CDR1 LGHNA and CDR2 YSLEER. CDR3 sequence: CASSQGERFKAFF. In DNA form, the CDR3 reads TGCGCCAGCAGCCAAGGGGAACGGTTTAAAGCTTTCTTT.

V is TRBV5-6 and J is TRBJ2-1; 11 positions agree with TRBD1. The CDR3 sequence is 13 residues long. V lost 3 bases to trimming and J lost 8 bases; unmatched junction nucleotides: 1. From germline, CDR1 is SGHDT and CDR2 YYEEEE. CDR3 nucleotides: TGTGCCAGCAGCTGGGACAGGGGGGATGAGCAGTTCTTC. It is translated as CASSWDRGDEQFF.

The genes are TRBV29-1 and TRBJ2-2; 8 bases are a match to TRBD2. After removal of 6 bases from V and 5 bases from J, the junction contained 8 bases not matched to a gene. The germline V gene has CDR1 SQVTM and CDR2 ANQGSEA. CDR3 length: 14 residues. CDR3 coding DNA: TGCAGCGTGCCGGGACTAGATGCTACCGGGGAGCTGTTTTTT. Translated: CSVPGLDATGELFF.

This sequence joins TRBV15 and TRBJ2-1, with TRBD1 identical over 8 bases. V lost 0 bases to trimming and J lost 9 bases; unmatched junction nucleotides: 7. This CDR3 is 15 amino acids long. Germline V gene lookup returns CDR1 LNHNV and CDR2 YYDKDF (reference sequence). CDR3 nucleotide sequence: TGTGCCACCAGCAGAGATCGAACAGGGGGTATTGAGCAGTTCTTC. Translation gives CATSRDRTGGIEQFF.

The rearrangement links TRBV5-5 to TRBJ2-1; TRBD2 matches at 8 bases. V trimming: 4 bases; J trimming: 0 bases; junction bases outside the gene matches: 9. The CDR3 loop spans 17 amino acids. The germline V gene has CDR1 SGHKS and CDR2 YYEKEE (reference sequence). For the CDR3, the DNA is TGTGCCAGCAGCGCGGGACTAGGCGTCATCTCCTACAATGAGCAGTTCTTC. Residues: CASSAGLGVISYNEQFF. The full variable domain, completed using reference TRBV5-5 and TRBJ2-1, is DAGVTQSPTHLIKTRGQQVTLRCSPISGHKSVSWYQQVLGQGPQFIFQYYEKEERGRGNFPDRFSARQFPNYSSELNVNALLLGDSALYLCASSAGLGVISYNEQFFGPGTRLTVL.

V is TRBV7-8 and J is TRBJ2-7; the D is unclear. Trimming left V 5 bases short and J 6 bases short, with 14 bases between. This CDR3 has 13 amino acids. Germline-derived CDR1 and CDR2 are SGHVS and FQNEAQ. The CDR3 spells CASSLGSGSEQYF. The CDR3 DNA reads TGTGCCAGCAGCCTAGGAAGTGGGTCCGAGCAGTACTTC. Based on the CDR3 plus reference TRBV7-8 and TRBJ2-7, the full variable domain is GAGVSQSPRYKVAKRGQDVALRCDPISGHVSLFWYQQALGQGPEFLTYFQNEAQLDKSGLPSDRFFAERPEGSVSTLKIQRTQQEDSAVYLCASSLGSGSEQYFGPGTRLTVT.

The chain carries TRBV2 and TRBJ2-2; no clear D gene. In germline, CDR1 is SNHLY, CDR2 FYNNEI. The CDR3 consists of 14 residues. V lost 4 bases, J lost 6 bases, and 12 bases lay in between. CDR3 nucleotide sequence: TGTGCCAGCAGTGCGACGACCGTGCCCGGGGAGCTGTTTTTT. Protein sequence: CASSATTVPGELFF.

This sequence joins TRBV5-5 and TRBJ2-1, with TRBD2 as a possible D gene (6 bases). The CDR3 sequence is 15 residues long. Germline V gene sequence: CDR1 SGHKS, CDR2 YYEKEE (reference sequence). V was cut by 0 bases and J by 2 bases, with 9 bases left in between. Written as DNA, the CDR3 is TGTGCCAGCAGCTTGGAGCGGGCGACCTACAATGAGCAGTTCTTC. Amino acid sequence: CASSLERATYNEQFF.

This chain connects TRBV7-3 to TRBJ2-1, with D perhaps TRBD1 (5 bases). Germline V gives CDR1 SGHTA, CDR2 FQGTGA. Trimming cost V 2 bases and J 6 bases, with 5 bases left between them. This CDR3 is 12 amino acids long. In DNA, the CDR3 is TGTGCCAGCAGCTTAGGGGCCAATGAGCAGTTCTTC. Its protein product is CASSLGANEQFF. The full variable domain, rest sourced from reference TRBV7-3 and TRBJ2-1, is GAGVSQTPSNKVTEKGKYVELRCDPISGHTALYWYRQSLGQGPEFLIYFQGTGAADDSGLPNDRFFAVRPEGSVSTLKIQRTERGDSAVYLCASSLGANEQFFGPGTRLTVL.

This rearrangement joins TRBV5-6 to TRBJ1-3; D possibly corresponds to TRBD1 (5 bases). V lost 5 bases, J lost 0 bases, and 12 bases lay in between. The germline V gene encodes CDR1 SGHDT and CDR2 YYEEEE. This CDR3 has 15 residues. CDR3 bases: TGTGCCAGCAGTCCCGGGGCCATCTCTGGAAACACCATATATTTT. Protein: CASSPGAISGNTIYF.

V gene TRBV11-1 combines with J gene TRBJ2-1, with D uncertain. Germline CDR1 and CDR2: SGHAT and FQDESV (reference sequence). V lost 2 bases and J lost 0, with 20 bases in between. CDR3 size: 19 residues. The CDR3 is CASSLTQNSLESSYNEQFF. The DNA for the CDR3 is TGTGCCAGCAGCTTAACACAGAACTCACTCGAGAGCTCCTACAATGAGCAGTTCTTC.

This CDR3 reads CASSEDRVRATNEKLFF. CDR3 sequence (DNA): TGTGCCAGCAGTGAAGATCGGGTTAGAGCAACTAATGAAAAACTGTTTTTT. V gene TRBV6-1 combines with J gene TRBJ1-4; unclear D gene. CDR3 length: 17 residues. V dropped 1 base and J dropped 0 bases, with 12 bases sitting between them. The germline V gene has CDR1 MNHNS and CDR2 SASEGT.

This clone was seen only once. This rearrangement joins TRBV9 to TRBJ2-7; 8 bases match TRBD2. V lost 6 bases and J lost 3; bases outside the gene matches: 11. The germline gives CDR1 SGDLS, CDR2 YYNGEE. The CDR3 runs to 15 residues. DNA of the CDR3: TGTGCCAGCACCCCAGGCTTGGCGGGAGGCTACGAGCAGTACTTC. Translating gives CASTPGLAGGYEQYF.

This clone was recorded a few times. CDR3 protein: CASSFWTGGNYGYTF. The CDR3 nucleotides are TGTGCCAGCAGCTTCTGGACAGGGGGGAACTATGGCTACACCTTC. V and J are TRBV5-6 and TRBJ1-2; 10 bases align to TRBD1. Trimming took 2 bases from V and 2 from J; bases not matched to a gene: 3. This CDR3 comprises 15 residues. Germline CDR1 is SGHDT and CDR2 is YYEEEE. Supplemented by reference TRBV5-6 and TRBJ1-2, the full variable domain reads DAGVTQSPTHLIKTRGQQVTLRCSPKSGHDTVSWYQQALGQGPQFIFQYYEEEERQRGNFPDRFSGHQFPNYSSELNVNALLLGDSALYLCASSFWTGGNYGYTFGSGTRLTVV.

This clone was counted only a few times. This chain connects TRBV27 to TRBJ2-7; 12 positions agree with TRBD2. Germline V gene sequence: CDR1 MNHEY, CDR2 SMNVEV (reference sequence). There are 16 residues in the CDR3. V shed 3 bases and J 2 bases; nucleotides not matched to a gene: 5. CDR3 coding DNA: TGTGCCAGCAGTTTGGGCCGACTAGCGGGAGCCTACGAGCAGTACTTC. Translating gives CASSLGRLAGAYEQYF.

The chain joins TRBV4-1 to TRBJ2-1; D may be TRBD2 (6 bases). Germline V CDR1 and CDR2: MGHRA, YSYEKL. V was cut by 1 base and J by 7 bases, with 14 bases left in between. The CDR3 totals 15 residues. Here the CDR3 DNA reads TGCGCCAGCAGCCAAGTAGAACTAGCTAAGAATGAGCAGTTCTTC. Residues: CASSQVELAKNEQFF.

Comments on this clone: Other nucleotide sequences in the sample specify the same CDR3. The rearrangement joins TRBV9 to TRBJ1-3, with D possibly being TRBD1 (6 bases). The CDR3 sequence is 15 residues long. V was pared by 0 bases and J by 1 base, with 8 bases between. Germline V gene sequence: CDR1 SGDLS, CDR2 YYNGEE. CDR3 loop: CASSVGGGSGNTIYF. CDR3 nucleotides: TGTGCCAGCAGCGTAGGAGGGGGGTCTGGAAACACCATATATTTT. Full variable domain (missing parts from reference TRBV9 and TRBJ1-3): DSGVTQTPKHLITATGQRVTLRCSPRSGDLSVYWYQQSLDQGLQFLIQYYNGEERAKGNILERFSAQQFPDLHSELNLSSLELGDSALYFCASSVGGGSGNTIYFGEGSWLTVV.

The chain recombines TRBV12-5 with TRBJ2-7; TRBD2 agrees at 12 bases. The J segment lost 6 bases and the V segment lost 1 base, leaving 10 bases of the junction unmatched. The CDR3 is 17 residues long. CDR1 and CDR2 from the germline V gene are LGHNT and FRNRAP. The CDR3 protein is CASGLDVTSGSLGEQYF. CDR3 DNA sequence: TGTGCTAGTGGTTTGGATGTGACTAGCGGGAGTCTGGGCGAGCAGTACTTC.

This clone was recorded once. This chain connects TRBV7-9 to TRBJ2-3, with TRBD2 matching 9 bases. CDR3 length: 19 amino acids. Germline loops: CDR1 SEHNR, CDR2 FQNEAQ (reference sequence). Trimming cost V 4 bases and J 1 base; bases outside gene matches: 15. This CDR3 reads CASSSPEREVLLGTDTQYF. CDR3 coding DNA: TGTGCCAGCAGCTCCCCGGAGCGGGAGGTTCTTTTGGGCACAGATACGCAGTATTTT.

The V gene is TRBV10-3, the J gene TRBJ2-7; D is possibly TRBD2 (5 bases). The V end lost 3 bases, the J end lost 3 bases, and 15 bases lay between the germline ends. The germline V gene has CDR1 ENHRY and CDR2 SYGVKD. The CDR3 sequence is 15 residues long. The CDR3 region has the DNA TGTGCCATCAGTGAATCCGAGCCTGGAGGCTACGAGCAGTACTTC. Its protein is CAISESEPGGYEQYF.

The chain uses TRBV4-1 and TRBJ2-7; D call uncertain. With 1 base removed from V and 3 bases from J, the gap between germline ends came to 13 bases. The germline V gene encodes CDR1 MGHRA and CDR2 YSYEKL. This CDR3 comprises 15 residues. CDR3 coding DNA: TGCGCCAGCAGCCAAGCCCTCGAGCGAGTCTACGAGCAGTACTTC. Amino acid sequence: CASSQALERVYEQYF.